This T cell receptor beta chain is from a study of cytotoxic CD8 clonotypes in ibrutinib-treated CLL. Study details: Complete response was seen in 2 patients and partial in approximately 25; about 12 progressed and around 14 stayed remitted after a median roughly 65 months. Study findings and constraints: Clonality increased at ibrutinib response and stayed stable in sustained remission. At progression, however, it fell back toward baseline. Under therapy, public clonotypes either contracted or stayed stable, and they were uncommon.

Deep sequencing aimed at 1 in 200,000 to 1 in 1 million T cells' resolution. The assay was immunoSEQ multiplex PCR, and TCRdb's table has in-frame clones only and misses some. The table has 250,000 to 350,000 clones, approximately 76% seen once. Germline V gene sequence: CDR1 SGHTA, CDR2 FQGNSA. The CDR3 runs to 14 residues. J was trimmed by 3 bases and V by 6 bases; bases with no gene match: 8. Comments on this clone: Its antigen is undetermined.

The V call is TRBV7-2, the J call TRBJ2-7, with 7 bases matching TRBD1. The material sequenced was PBMCs, taken at disease progression, from a patient treated with ibrutinib. This TCR came from a human donor with chronic lymphocytic leukemia. The CDR3 bases are TGTGCCAGCAGTACACAGACAGGGAACTACGAGCAGTACTTC. It yields the protein CASSTQTGNYEQYF.